The 30 T cell receptor beta chains below were found in one sample sequenced in a study of control samples from healthy donors and cancer patients. The data were produced by immunoSEQ multiplex PCR, yet TCRdb's version contains in-frame clones alone and is incomplete. The top ten hold around 9.5% of the sample, which has about 92,000 clones, around 80% seen once. Sequencing used blood. The receptors here all came from a woman between 55 and 75 years old in good health.

This clone was found a few times. The chain is built from TRBV15 and TRBJ1-4; D gene ambiguous. The V end lost 1 base, the J end lost 8 bases, and 14 bases lay between the germline ends. CDR3 length: 15 residues. The germline V gene encodes CDR1 LNHNV and CDR2 YYDKDF (reference sequence). CDR3 residues: CATSRAMGVREKLFF. In DNA, the CDR3 is TGTGCCACCAGCAGAGCTATGGGCGTGAGGGAAAAACTGTTTTTT.

This clone was observed once. The gene calls are TRBV10-1 and TRBJ2-2, with 8 bases identical to TRBD2. Germline values: CDR1 WNHNN, CDR2 SYGVQD (reference sequence). The J segment lost 4 bases and the V segment lost 6 bases, leaving 7 bases of the junction unmatched. The CDR3 has 15 residues. The chain's CDR3 is CASSLTSGPTGELFF. The CDR3 DNA follows: TGCGCCAGCAGCCTAACTAGCGGACCCACCGGGGAGCTGTTTTTT.

The rearrangement joins TRBV2 to TRBJ2-7; maybe TRBD2 (5 bases). CDR1 SNHLY and CDR2 FYNNEI come from the germline V gene. The CDR3 consists of 14 residues. Trimming cost V 4 bases and J 2 bases, with 12 bases left between them. The CDR3 DNA reads as TGTGCCAGCAGTGTTACGGGATATCCCTACGAGCAGTACTTC. Translating gives CASSVTGYPYEQYF. The variable domain in full, with the rest retrieved from reference TRBV2 and TRBJ2-7, is EPEVTQTPSHQVTQMGQEVILRCVPISNHLYFYWYRQILGQKVEFLVSFYNNEISEKSEIFDDQFSVERPDGSNFTLKIRSTKLEDSAMYFCASSVTGYPYEQYFGPGTRLTVT.

This clone was seen a few times. V is TRBV27 and J is TRBJ2-1, with a weak D call TRBD2 (5 bases). This CDR3 contains 16 residues. Germline V CDR1 and CDR2: MNHEY, SMNVEV (reference sequence). V lost 7 bases and J 5 bases, leaving 21 bases between the germline ends. As DNA, the CDR3 is TGTGCCAGCAATCCCCTCACTAGTGGATTTAACAATGAGCAGTTCTTC. Encoded protein: CASNPLTSGFNNEQFF.

The rearrangement uses TRBV27 and TRBJ2-7, with 9 bases fitting TRBD1. The CDR3 length is 14 residues. Germline values: CDR1 MNHEY, CDR2 SMNVEV (reference sequence). V shed 3 bases and J 1 base; nucleotides not matched to a gene: 1. The CDR3 DNA reads TGTGCCAGCAGTTTTGGACAGGGGTCCTACGAGCAGTACTTC. Translated: CASSFGQGSYEQYF.

The chain uses TRBV6-1 and TRBJ2-3, with 7 bases matching TRBD2. CDR1 is MNHNS, CDR2 SASEGT, per germline. The CDR3 is 16 amino acids. The trim removed 2 bases at V and 4 bases at J, leaving 9 bases unmatched. The CDR3: CASSEMREGYADTQYF. The CDR3 nucleotides read TGTGCCAGCAGTGAAATGAGGGAGGGGTACGCAGATACGCAGTATTTT.

This clone was counted many times. The CDR3 loop reads CAIKGAGAQSGNTIYF. The CDR3 DNA follows: TGTGCCATCAAAGGGGCAGGGGCCCAATCTGGAAACACCATATATTTT. V is TRBV10-3 and J is TRBJ1-3, with D tentatively TRBD1 (6 bases). Trimming left V 7 bases short and J 1 base short, with 17 bases between. The germline V gene encodes CDR1 ENHRY and CDR2 SYGVKD. The CDR3 is 16 residues long.

This chain joins TRBV6-2 or TRBV6-3 and TRBJ2-1; TRBD2 matches at 12 bases. Germline V lookup: CDR1 MNHEY, CDR2 SVGEGT. The CDR3 sequence is 16 residues long. Trimming cost V 5 bases and J 3 bases; bases outside gene matches: 5. CDR3 in amino acids: CASSALGLAGYNEQFF. For the CDR3, the DNA is TGTGCCAGCAGTGCGCTGGGACTAGCGGGCTACAATGAGCAGTTCTTC.

The chain employs TRBV3-1 (or the pseudogene TRBV3-2) and TRBJ2-2, with D possibly matching TRBD1 (6 bases). The germline CDR1 and CDR2 sequences are LGHDT and YNNKEL (reference sequence). The CDR3 has 14 amino acids. The V end lost 1 base, the J end lost 4 bases, and 7 bases lay between the germline ends. Here the CDR3 reads CASSQGGRTGELFF. The CDR3 DNA follows: TGTGCCAGCAGCCAAGGGGGGCGCACCGGGGAGCTGTTTTTT.

This chain links TRBV7-2 with TRBJ1-2, with D unresolved. The CDR3 contains 13 residues. Germline V gives CDR1 SGHTA, CDR2 FQGNSA. The V gene lost 2 bases and the J gene lost 6 bases, with 10 bases spanning the gap. CDR3 nucleotide sequence: TGTGCCAGCAGCTTATATCACGGGGATGGCTACACCTTC. It translates to CASSLYHGDGYTF.

The chain uses TRBV11-2 and TRBJ2-1; 7 nucleotides line up with TRBD1. V dropped 6 bases and J dropped 12; count of bases not matched to a gene: 8. The germline CDR1 and CDR2 sequences are SGHAT and FQNNGV. The CDR3 length is 12 residues. CDR3 region: CASRDPRGWQFF. The CDR3 nucleotides read TGTGCCAGCAGAGACCCCAGGGGGTGGCAGTTCTTC.

The V call is TRBV9, the J call TRBJ1-4; D not certain. The V end was cut by 2 bases, the J end by 5 bases, with 10 bases between. This CDR3 contains 14 residues. The germline CDR1 and CDR2 sequences are SGDLS and YYNGEE. The CDR3, as DNA: TGTGCCAGCAGCGTGGGCCAGTCAAATGAAAAACTGTTTTTT. This codes for CASSVGQSNEKLFF.

This chain uses TRBV5-5 with TRBJ2-3; possibly TRBD1 for D (5 bases). V was trimmed by 2 bases and J by 3 bases, leaving 10 bases between them. The CDR3 has 14 amino acids. Germline V lookup: CDR1 SGHKS, CDR2 YYEKEE (reference sequence). In DNA, the CDR3 is TGTGCCAGCAGCTTATGGGGCCCAACAGATACGCAGTATTTT. Protein sequence: CASSLWGPTDTQYF.

This chain joins TRBV12-3 or TRBV12-4 and TRBJ1-2, with D uncertain. Trimming cost V 0 bases and J 8 bases, with 4 bases left between them. The CDR3 totals 11 residues. CDR3 region: CASSLAGGYTF. CDR3 nucleotides: TGTGCCAGCAGTTTAGCCGGAGGCTACACCTTC.

This chain uses TRBV5-6 with TRBJ1-1; D call uncertain. Trimming removed 5 bases from V and 0 bases from J, with 11 bases in between. Germline lookup yields CDR1 SGHDT and CDR2 YYEEEE. The CDR3 consists of 14 residues. CDR3 coding DNA: TGTGCCAGCAGTCGGACGGCCATGAACACTGAAGCTTTCTTT. Translating it yields CASSRTAMNTEAFF. Drawing the rest from reference TRBV5-6 and TRBJ1-1, the complete variable domain is DAGVTQSPTHLIKTRGQQVTLRCSPKSGHDTVSWYQQALGQGPQFIFQYYEEEERQRGNFPDRFSGHQFPNYSSELNVNALLLGDSALYLCASSRTAMNTEAFFGQGTRLTVV.

The chain links TRBV4-1 to TRBJ2-2; possibly TRBD2 for D (5 bases). This CDR3 spans 15 amino acids. Germline CDR1 MGHRA, CDR2 YSYEKL. V shed 0 bases and J shed 3 bases, with 8 bases lying between them. CDR3 DNA sequence: TGCGCCAGCAGCCAAGAGGACTGGTACACCGGGGAGCTGTTTTTT. Encoded protein: CASSQEDWYTGELFF.

The chain joins TRBV5-1 to TRBJ2-1, with a weak D call TRBD1 (8 bases). Germline CDR1 reads SGHRS; CDR2 reads YFSETQ. The CDR3 is 15 amino acids. V lost 3 bases to trimming and J lost 6 bases, with 16 bases between them. CDR3 protein: CASSSPGGGGNEQFF. CDR3 coding DNA: TGCGCCAGCAGCTCCCCAGGGGGCGGGGGCAATGAGCAGTTCTTC.

The rearrangement uses TRBV24-1 and TRBJ2-2, with TRBD1 identical over 7 bases. The V gene's germline CDR1 is KGHDR and CDR2 SFDVKD. The V and J ends lost 9 bases and 3 bases, in that order; junction bases with no gene match: 3. The CDR3 covers 13 residues. In DNA, the CDR3 is TGTGCCACCGGGACAGATTACACCGGGGAGCTGTTTTTT. It yields the protein CATGTDYTGELFF.

The V gene is TRBV7-2, the J gene TRBJ1-2; D is ambiguous. This CDR3 comprises 14 residues. From germline, CDR1 is SGHTA and CDR2 FQGNSA. V was pared by 1 base and J by 4 bases, with 10 bases between. CDR3 residues: CASSLVGTSYGYTF. The CDR3 DNA follows: TGTGCCAGCAGCTTAGTAGGCACTTCCTATGGCTACACCTTC.

This clone appeared a few times. The rearrangement links TRBV6-5 to TRBJ2-5; perhaps D is TRBD1 or TRBD2 (6 bases each). CDR1 MNHEY and CDR2 SVGAGI come from the germline V gene. V was cut by 6 bases and J by 1 base, with 12 bases left in between. CDR3 length equals 14 residues. The CDR3 DNA sequence: TGTGCCAGCAGAAGAGGAGGGGGCCAAGAGACCCAGTACTTC. Translated: CASRRGGGQETQYF.

This sequence joins TRBV28 and TRBJ1-2, with TRBD1 as a possible D gene (6 bases). Germline assignment: CDR1 MDHEN and CDR2 SYDVKM. Deletions cut 7 bases from V and 4 bases from J, with 16 bases between. This CDR3 is 14 amino acids long. Here the CDR3 reads CASNLRGGGYGYTF. CDR3 DNA: TGTGCCAGCAATCTCAGGGGAGGCGGCTATGGCTACACCTTC.

This sequence joins TRBV5-6 and TRBJ1-5; 11 bases match TRBD1. The CDR3 runs to 16 residues. The J segment lost 7 bases and the V segment lost 3 bases, leaving 9 bases of the junction unmatched. Per the germline V gene, CDR1 is SGHDT and CDR2 is YYEEEE. CDR3 nucleotide sequence: TGTGCCAGCAGCTCGGGGACAGGGGGATCGTGGCAGCCCCAGCATTTT. This sequence encodes CASSSGTGGSWQPQHF.

This chain joins TRBV3-1 (or the pseudogene TRBV3-2) and TRBJ2-6; D unclear. V was trimmed by 6 bases and J by 4 bases, leaving 13 bases between them. Germline V lookup: CDR1 LGHDT, CDR2 YNNKEL (reference sequence). CDR3 length: 15 residues. In nucleotides, the CDR3 is TGTGCCAGCAGTTCGCCGGCCTCCGGGGCCAACGTCCTGACTTTC. Translated: CASSSPASGANVLTF.

The J gene is TRBJ1-2, the V gene TRBV19; D not resolved. Between the trimmed V and J ends, which lost 5 bases and 4 bases, there was a span of 11 bases. The germline V gene has CDR1 LNHDA and CDR2 SQIVND (reference sequence). This CDR3 is 13 amino acids long. The CDR3 DNA reads as TGTGCCAGTAGTCCCAACCCAATCTATGGCTACACCTTC. Translation gives CASSPNPIYGYTF.

For the CDR3, the DNA is TGTGCCAGCAAAAGGGGGAGGCAGGGGTGGCAGCCCCAGCATTTT. It codes for CASKRGRQGWQPQHF. This chain uses TRBV28 with TRBJ1-5, with D perhaps matching TRBD1 (6 bases). The length of the CDR3 is 15 residues. Deletions cut 7 bases from V and 7 bases from J, with 20 bases between. Germline V gene sequence: CDR1 MDHEN, CDR2 SYDVKM.

The rearrangement joins TRBV5-1 to TRBJ1-4; 9 bases fit TRBD1. Germline CDR1 and CDR2: SGHRS and YFSETQ. V lost 1 base to trimming and J lost 2 bases; unmatched junction nucleotides: 9. This CDR3 is 18 amino acids long. The CDR3 DNA follows: TGCGCCAGCAGCTTGTGGACAGGGGCCGGCATCACTAATGAAAAACTGTTTTTT. Translating gives CASSLWTGAGITNEKLFF.

The V gene is TRBV19, the J gene TRBJ2-2; TRBD1 matches at 10 bases. The CDR3 spans 17 residues. V shed 5 bases and J 4 bases; nucleotides not matched to a gene: 10. Germline assignment: CDR1 LNHDA and CDR2 SQIVND (reference sequence). CDR3 nucleotides: TGTGCCAGTAGTCTCAGACAGGGGGCGGGTGGCACCGGGGAGCTGTTTTTT. It translates to CASSLRQGAGGTGELFF.

This clone was seen a few times. The rearrangement joins TRBV7-9 to TRBJ2-7; TRBD1 matches at 7 bases. The V segment lost 6 bases and the J segment 6 bases; nucleotides outside the gene matches: 11. Germline-derived CDR1 and CDR2 are SEHNR and FQNEAQ (reference sequence). The CDR3 extends over 14 amino acids. The CDR3, as DNA: TGTGCCAGCAGTACTACAGGGCAGGGGGTCGAGCAGTACTTC. Its protein is CASSTTGQGVEQYF.

CDR3 DNA: TGTGCCAGCATGGGCAATGGCTACGAGCAGTACTTC. Translated: CASMGNGYEQYF. This sequence joins TRBV28 and TRBJ2-7, with D unresolved. V was shortened by 7 bases and J by 3 bases, with 10 bases between the two germline ends. The CDR3 has 12 amino acids. Germline-derived CDR1 and CDR2 are MDHEN and SYDVKM.

The V and J genes are TRBV3-1 (or the pseudogene TRBV3-2) and TRBJ2-5; TRBD1 agrees at 8 bases. V was clipped by 2 bases and J by 5 bases; unmatched bases: 4. The CDR3 totals 14 residues. The germline V gene has CDR1 LGHDT and CDR2 YNNKEL (reference sequence). CDR3 sequence reads: CASSQTHRGETQYF. CDR3 DNA: TGTGCCAGCAGCCAAACCCACAGGGGGGAGACCCAGTACTTC.